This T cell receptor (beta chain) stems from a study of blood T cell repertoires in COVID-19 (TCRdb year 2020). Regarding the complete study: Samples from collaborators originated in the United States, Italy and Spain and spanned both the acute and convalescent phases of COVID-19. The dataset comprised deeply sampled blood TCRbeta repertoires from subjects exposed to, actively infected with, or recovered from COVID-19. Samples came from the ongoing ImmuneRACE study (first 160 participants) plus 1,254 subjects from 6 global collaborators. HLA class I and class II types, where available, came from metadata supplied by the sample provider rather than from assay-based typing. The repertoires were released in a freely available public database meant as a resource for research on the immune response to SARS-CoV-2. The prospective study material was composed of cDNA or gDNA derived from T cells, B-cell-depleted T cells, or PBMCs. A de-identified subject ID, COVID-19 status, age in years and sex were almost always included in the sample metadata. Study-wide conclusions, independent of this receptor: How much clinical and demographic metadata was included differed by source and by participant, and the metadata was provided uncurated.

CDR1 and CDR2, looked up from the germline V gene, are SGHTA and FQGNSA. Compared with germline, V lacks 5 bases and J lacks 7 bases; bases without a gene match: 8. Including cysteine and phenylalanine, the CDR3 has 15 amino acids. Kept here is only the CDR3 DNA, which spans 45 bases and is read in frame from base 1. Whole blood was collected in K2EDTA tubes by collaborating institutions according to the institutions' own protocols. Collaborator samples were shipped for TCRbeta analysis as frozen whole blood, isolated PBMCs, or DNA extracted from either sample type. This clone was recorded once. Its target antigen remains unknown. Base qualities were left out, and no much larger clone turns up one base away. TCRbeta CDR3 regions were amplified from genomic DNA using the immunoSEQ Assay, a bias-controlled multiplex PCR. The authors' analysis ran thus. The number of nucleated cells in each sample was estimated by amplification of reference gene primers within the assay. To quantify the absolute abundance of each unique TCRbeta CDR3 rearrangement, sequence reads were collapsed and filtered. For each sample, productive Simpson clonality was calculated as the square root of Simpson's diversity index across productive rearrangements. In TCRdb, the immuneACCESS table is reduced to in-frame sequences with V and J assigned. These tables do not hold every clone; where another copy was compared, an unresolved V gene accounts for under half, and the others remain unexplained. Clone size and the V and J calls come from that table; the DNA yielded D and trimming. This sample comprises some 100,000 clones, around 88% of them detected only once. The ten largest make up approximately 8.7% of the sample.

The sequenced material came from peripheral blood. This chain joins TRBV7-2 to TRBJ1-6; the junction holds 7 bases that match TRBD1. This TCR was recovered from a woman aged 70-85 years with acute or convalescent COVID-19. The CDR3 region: CASSPRQGVNSPLHF. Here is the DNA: TGTGCCAGCAGCCCACGACAGGGAGTGAATTCACCCCTCCACTTT.